What follows are 21 T cell receptor beta chains derived from one specimen sequenced in a study of a mutant IDH1 vaccine in newly diagnosed glioma. Data came from immunoSEQ multiplex PCR; TCRdb stores just in-frame clones and leaves some out. The data contain tens of thousands of clones, roughly 70% of them seen just once; the ten biggest clones take up about 9.6%. What these receptors recognize is not known. Time point noted: week 47, end of study. All doses held 300 ug of mutant IDH1 20-mer peptide, with topical imiquimod. Sequences were derived from PBMCs, sampled from a glioma patient whose treatment included an IDH1 peptide vaccine. These receptors were collected from a man between 35 and 55 years old with glioma.

The chain combines TRBV19 with TRBJ1-1; 8 bases map to TRBD1. Germline V CDR1 and CDR2: LNHDA, SQIVND (reference sequence). V lost 7 bases, J lost 0 bases, and 7 bases stayed unmatched. This CDR3 comprises 15 residues. The CDR3 is CASTLGQDMNTEAFF. The CDR3 DNA sequence: TGTGCCAGTACCTTGGGACAGGACATGAACACTGAAGCTTTCTTT.

The V and J genes are TRBV19 and TRBJ1-1; unclear D gene. Looked up from germline, CDR1 is LNHDA and CDR2 is SQIVND (reference sequence). Between the trimmed V and J ends, which lost 3 bases and 0 bases, there was a span of 11 bases. The CDR3 covers 15 residues. The CDR3 spells CASSMGSGLNTEAFF. DNA of the CDR3: TGTGCCAGTAGTATGGGATCGGGCCTGAACACTGAAGCTTTCTTT.

The chain is built from TRBV10-3 and TRBJ1-6; possible D gene TRBD1, 5 bases. The ends were cut back, 2 bases at V and 7 bases at J, with 6 bases in the middle. CDR3 length: 13 amino acids. Germline CDR1 ENHRY, CDR2 SYGVKD. The CDR3 coding sequence is TGTGCCATCAGTGAGCGGGGCAATTCACCCCTCCACTTT. This gives the protein CAISERGNSPLHF.

The CDR3, as DNA: TGTGCCAGCAGTTTGAGGCAGGGCTCAAGGCAGCCCCAGCATTTT. Its translation: CASSLRQGSRQPQHF. The chain combines TRBV27 with TRBJ1-5; D may be TRBD1 (5 bases). In germline, CDR1 is MNHEY, CDR2 SMNVEV (reference sequence). The V end lost 3 bases, the J end lost 7 bases, and 16 bases lay between the germline ends. This CDR3 comprises 15 residues.

The chain recombines TRBV11-3 with TRBJ2-1, with TRBD2 matching 10 bases. The CDR3 covers 14 residues. J gave up 6 bases and V 4 bases, and 3 bases lay outside the gene matches. Germline V lookup: CDR1 SGHNT, CDR2 YENEEA. CDR3 sequence (DNA): TGTGCCAGCAGCTCCGGACTAGCGGCCAATGAGCAGTTCTTC. Translated, it gives CASSSGLAANEQFF.

This chain connects TRBV27 to TRBJ2-1, with D possibly TRBD1 on 5 matching bases. The ends were cut back, 2 bases at V and 6 bases at J, with 14 bases in the middle. Looked up from germline, CDR1 is MNHEY and CDR2 is SMNVEV (reference sequence). This CDR3 contains 15 residues. CDR3 nucleotides: TGTGCCAGCAGTTTAGTTTTGGGCAGGGCCAATGAGCAGTTCTTC. Translated, it gives CASSLVLGRANEQFF.

With regard to this clone: The same CDR3 is also encoded by other DNA sequences in this sample. The chain uses TRBV7-6 and TRBJ1-4; 7 bases are a match to TRBD1. V trimming: 5 bases; J trimming: 5 bases; junction bases outside the gene matches: 5. CDR3 size: 14 residues. Germline V CDR1 and CDR2: SGHVS, FNYEAQ. CDR3 nucleotide sequence: TGTGCCAGCAGCGGACAGGTTACCAATGAAAAACTGTTTTTT. This encodes CASSGQVTNEKLFF.

The chain recombines TRBV19 with TRBJ2-1; 8 nucleotides align to TRBD1. This CDR3 is 16 amino acids long. Germline CDR1 is LNHDA and CDR2 is SQIVND (reference sequence). Trimming took 1 base from V and 7 from J; bases not matched to a gene: 9. The CDR3 DNA sequence: TGTGCCAGTAGTATAGTCGGGACAGGAAACGAGAATGAGCAGTTCTTC. This translates into CASSIVGTGNENEQFF.

In DNA, the CDR3 is TGTGCCAGCAGCTTAGCCTCGGGGAATAATGAAAAACTGTTTTTT. It codes for CASSLASGNNEKLFF. The gene calls are TRBV7-2 and TRBJ1-4, with D unresolved. V was pared by 0 bases and J by 4 bases, with 9 bases between. CDR1 SGHTA and CDR2 FQGNSA come from the germline V gene. This CDR3 spans 15 amino acids.

This clone turned up a few times. The genes are TRBV18 and TRBJ1-5; no definite D call. Trimming removed 8 bases at V and 0 bases at J, with 8 bases between. The CDR3 contains 13 residues. CDR1 KGHSH and CDR2 LQKENI come from the germline V gene. CDR3 nucleotides: TGTGCCAGCCGACCCGATAGCAATCAGCCCCAGCATTTT. This codes for CASRPDSNQPQHF.

This chain uses TRBV9 with TRBJ2-1; maybe TRBD2 (6 bases). In germline, CDR1 is SGDLS, CDR2 YYNGEE. The CDR3 is made up of 14 amino acids. V lost 0 bases, J lost 8 bases, and 12 bases lay in between. In DNA form, the CDR3 reads TGTGCCAGCAGCGTAGAGCGGGTGGAGGATGAGCAGTTCTTC. This encodes CASSVERVEDEQFF.

V gene TRBV6-6 combines with J gene TRBJ2-2; 7 bases map to TRBD1. CDR1 and CDR2 from the germline V gene are MNHNY and SVGAGI (reference sequence). Trimming took 10 bases from V and 3 from J; bases not matched to a gene: 8. There are 14 residues in the CDR3. This CDR3 reads CATLRGPHTGELFF. The CDR3 DNA sequence: TGTGCCACCCTGAGGGGGCCTCACACCGGGGAGCTGTTTTTT.

This clone was detected a few times. This chain connects TRBV5-6 to TRBJ2-3; no clear D. V was pared by 4 bases and J by 1 base, with 13 bases between. This CDR3 is built from 15 residues. CDR1 is SGHDT, CDR2 YYEEEE, per germline. The CDR3 reads CASSPRSGRTDTQYF. The CDR3, as DNA: TGTGCCAGCAGCCCACGCTCGGGTCGCACAGATACGCAGTATTTT.

The chain joins TRBV7-9 to TRBJ2-7, with D possibly matching TRBD1 (5 bases). V lost 5 bases and J lost 0, with 14 bases in between. CDR1 is SEHNR, CDR2 FQNEAQ, per germline (reference sequence). The CDR3 has 15 amino acids. The CDR3 loop is CASSRDSSFSYEQYF. DNA for the CDR3: TGTGCCAGCAGCCGAGACAGCAGTTTCTCCTACGAGCAGTACTTC.

The chain employs TRBV19 and TRBJ2-7; D is ambiguous. V shed 6 bases and J shed 4 bases, with 16 bases lying between them. There are 14 residues in the CDR3. Germline CDR1 and CDR2: LNHDA and SQIVND (reference sequence). DNA for the CDR3: TGTGCCAGTAGCCAACTGGATGAGAGGTACGAGCAGTACTTC. This sequence encodes CASSQLDERYEQYF.

J is TRBJ2-5 and V is TRBV18; TRBD2 matches 11 bases. V shed 6 bases, J shed 4 bases, and the junction held 10 bases outside the gene matches. Germline V CDR1 and CDR2: KGHSH, LQKENI. The length of the CDR3 is 16 residues. The DNA for the CDR3 is TGTGCCAGCTCTCCCTCCACTAGCGGGAGTGCAGAGACCCAGTACTTC. This sequence encodes CASSPSTSGSAETQYF.

The V and J genes are TRBV11-1 and TRBJ2-1; 8 bases are a match to TRBD2. V was pared by 5 bases and J by 6 bases, with 6 bases of the junction left unmatched. Germline-derived CDR1 and CDR2 are SGHAT and FQDESV (reference sequence). The CDR3 has 14 residues. In DNA, the CDR3 is TGTGCCAGCAGCCGAAGTGGACTAGCCAATGAGCAGTTCTTC. Translation gives CASSRSGLANEQFF. The entire variable domain, with the rest obtained from reference TRBV11-1 and TRBJ2-1, is as follows: EAEVAQSPRYKITEKSQAVAFWCDPISGHATLYWYRQILGQGPELLVQFQDESVVDDSQLPKDRFSAERLKGVDSTLKIQPAELGDSAMYLCASSRSGLANEQFFGPGTRLTVL.

A remark on this clone: The junction differs from germline at one of its ends, possibly a read error. The chain has TRBV29-1 and TRBJ2-7; D ambiguous. CDR1 and CDR2 (germline): SQVTM, ANQGSEA. This CDR3 is 13 amino acids long. In nucleotides, the CDR3 is TGCAGCGTTGAAGGGGCGGCATCCTACGAGCAGTGCTTC. Amino acid sequence: CSVEGAASYEQCF.

This chain uses TRBV19 with TRBJ1-2; maybe TRBD1 (5 bases). Germline values: CDR1 LNHDA, CDR2 SQIVND (reference sequence). V dropped 3 bases and J dropped 6 bases, with 14 bases sitting between them. The CDR3 contains 14 residues. CDR3 region: CASSISGTGNGYTF. The CDR3 DNA reads TGTGCCAGTAGTATCTCAGGGACTGGGAATGGCTACACCTTC.

The V call is TRBV10-1, the J call TRBJ1-1; D remains unclear. Trimming cost V 6 bases and J 0 bases, with 11 bases left between them. Germline V gene data show CDR1 as WNHNN and CDR2 as SYGVQD (reference sequence). CDR3 size: 14 residues. This CDR3 reads CASREHLMNTEAFF. CDR3 nucleotides: TGCGCCAGCAGAGAACACCTCATGAACACTGAAGCTTTCTTT.

This chain connects TRBV18 to TRBJ1-1, with D possibly being TRBD1 (6 bases). Germline values: CDR1 KGHSH, CDR2 LQKENI. This CDR3 has 15 residues. Trimming removed 3 bases from V and 6 bases from J, with 17 bases in between. The CDR3 nucleotides read TGTGCCAGCTCACCTCCGACAGGCCCCTGGGCTGAAGCTTTCTTT. The encoded protein is CASSPPTGPWAEAFF.